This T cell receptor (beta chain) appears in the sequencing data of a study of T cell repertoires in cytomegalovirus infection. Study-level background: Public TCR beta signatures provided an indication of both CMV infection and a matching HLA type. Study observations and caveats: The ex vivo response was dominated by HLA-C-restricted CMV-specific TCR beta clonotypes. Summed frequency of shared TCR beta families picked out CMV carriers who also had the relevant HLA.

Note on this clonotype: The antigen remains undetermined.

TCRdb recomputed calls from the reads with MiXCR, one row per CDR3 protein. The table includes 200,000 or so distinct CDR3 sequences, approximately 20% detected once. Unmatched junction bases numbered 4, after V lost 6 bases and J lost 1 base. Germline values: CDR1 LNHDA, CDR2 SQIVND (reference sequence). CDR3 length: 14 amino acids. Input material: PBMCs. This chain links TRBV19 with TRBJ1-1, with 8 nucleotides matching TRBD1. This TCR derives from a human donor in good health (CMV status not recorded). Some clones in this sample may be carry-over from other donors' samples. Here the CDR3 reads CASSQGARNTEAFF. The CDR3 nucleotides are TGTGCCAGTAGCCAGGGGGCTCGGAACACTGAAGCTTTCTTT. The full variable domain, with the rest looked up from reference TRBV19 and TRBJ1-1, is DGGITQSPKYLFRKEGQNVTLSCEQNLNHDAMYWYRQDPGQGLRLIYYSQIVNDFQKGDIAEGYSVSREKKESFPLTVTSAQKNPTAFYLCASSQGARNTEAFFGQGTRLTVV.